A selection of T cell receptor beta chains follows, all from one sample in a study of cytomegalovirus exposure and HLA in healthy donors. TCRdb keeps only in-frame clones here, not all; method: immunoSEQ multiplex PCR. The data hold 150,000 to 180,000 clones, with 86% observed a single time. The sequenced sample consisted of PBMCs. These TCRs come from a human donor in good health. The CDR3 runs from the conserved cysteine through the conserved F or W. Fields, in order: CDR3 length, D gene, clone size, V gene, J gene, CDR3 DNA, CDR3 protein. A D gene is named only where the DNA matches it firmly. Clone size is stated in some rows and not others, as once, few, many or a class when expanded.

>14|TRBD1|NA|TRBV14|TRBJ2-7
TGTGCCAGCAGCCGTGCAGGGGGATTCTACGAGCAGTACTTC
CASSRAGGFYEQYF
>14|NA|NA|TRBV29-1|TRBJ2-3
TGCAGCGTTGAGCCGACAGAGCACACAGATACGCAGTATTTT
CSVEPTEHTDTQYF
>16|NA|once|TRBV28|TRBJ1-2
TGTGCCAGCAGTTTTAGGAGGGGATTAATCTCGGGTGGCTACACCTTC
CASSFRRGLISGGYTF
>13|NA|NA|TRBV5-8|TRBJ1-1
TGTGCCAGCAGCTTGGCCTGGACTACTGAAGCTTTCTTT
CASSLAWTTEAFF
>16|TRBD1|NA|TRBV7-8|TRBJ1-5
TGTGCCAGCAGTCGTACAGGGGGGAAGAGCAATCAGCCCCAGCATTTT
CASSRTGGKSNQPQHF
>17|TRBD1|NA|TRBV4-3|TRBJ2-1
TGCGCCAGCGCAGTCTCGAGGGGACAGGGACTTTACAATGAGCAGTTCTTC
CASAVSRGQGLYNEQFF
>19|TRBD1|NA|TRBV4-1|TRBJ2-4
TGCGCCAGCAGCCAGAAGGAGACAGGGCTGAGTTTGGCCAAAAACATTCAGTACTTC
CASSQKETGLSLAKNIQYF
>13|TRBD2|NA|TRBV2|TRBJ2-3
TGTGCCACCCGGACTAGTGACCCAGATACGCAGTATTTT
CATRTSDPDTQYF
>15|NA|NA|TRBV19|TRBJ2-5
TGTGCCAGTAGATTCCCTCGGACACCACAAGAGACCCAGTACTTC
CASRFPRTPQETQYF
>17|TRBD2|NA|TRBV27|TRBJ2-1
TGTGCCAGCAGTCAATTAAGCGGGAGGGATTTGATGAATGAGCAGTTCTTC
CASSQLSGRDLMNEQFF
>17|TRBD2|NA|TRBV4-3|TRBJ2-3
TGCGCCAGCAGCCAAGATGAGCGGGGGGACCACACAGATACGCAGTATTTT
CASSQDERGDHTDTQYF
>15|TRBD1|NA|TRBV5-4|TRBJ1-2
TGTGCCAGCAGCTCGGCGGGACAGCCTCGCTATGGCTACACCTTC
CASSSAGQPRYGYTF
>14|NA|few|TRBV6-5|TRBJ1-2
TGTGCCAGCAGTTCCCAAGGGGGGGGAGGCGGCTACACCTTC
CASSSQGGGGGYTF
>17|TRBD1|NA|TRBV2|TRBJ1-2
TGTGCCAGCAGTGAAGCGCTTCTATTAGGACAGGGTTCTGGCTACACCTTC
CASSEALLLGQGSGYTF
>16|TRBD1|NA|TRBV12-5|TRBJ2-5
TGTGCTAGTGGTTCCGGGGACAGGGTCGGGTACGAGACCCAGTACTTC
CASGSGDRVGYETQYF
>13|NA|NA|TRBV7-6|TRBJ2-5
TGTGCCAGCAGCTCTCTCCCCCAAGAGACCCAGTACTTC
CASSSLPQETQYF
>15|NA|few|TRBV4-1|TRBJ1-5
TGCGCCAGCAGCCAAGGTTTCGTTAGCAATCAGCCCCAGCATTTT
CASSQGFVSNQPQHF
>15|TRBD1|once|TRBV5-4|TRBJ2-7
TGTGCCAGCAGCACCCGGACAGGGGAAGTTTACGAGCAGTACTTC
CASSTRTGEVYEQYF
>12|NA|NA|TRBV6-1|TRBJ1-2
TGTGCCAGCCTGTTCCCCCCGTATGGCTACACCTTC
CASLFPPYGYTF
>14|NA|NA|TRBV18|TRBJ2-1
TGTGCCAGCTCACCACAACAGGGGGGGAATGAGCAGTTCTTC
CASSPQQGGNEQFF
>14|TRBD1|NA|TRBV10-3|TRBJ2-7
TGTGCCATCAGCGAGGACAGGGGCGGCTACGAGCAGTACTTC
CAISEDRGGYEQYF
>15|TRBD1|few|TRBV19|TRBJ1-2
TGTGCCAGTAGTCCCCAATTGGGACAGGGTTTTGGCTACACCTTC
CASSPQLGQGFGYTF
>15|TRBD2|NA|TRBV7-3|TRBJ2-1
TGTGCCAGCAGCTTAACGACGGGACTAGTCAATGAGCAGTTCTTC
CASSLTTGLVNEQFF
>15|NA|NA|TRBV7-2|TRBJ2-5
TGTGCCAGCAGCTTAGTCGGGCTAGCCTTAGAGACCCAGTACTTC
CASSLVGLALETQYF
>16|NA|few|TRBV29-1|TRBJ2-2
TGCAGCGTTTTGGGGCACCCCCAAAGGAACACCGGGGAGCTGTTTTTT
CSVLGHPQRNTGELFF
>12|NA|NA|TRBV11-2|TRBJ2-7
TGTGCCAGCAGCTTCGGAGGATACGAGCAGTACTTC
CASSFGGYEQYF
>16|NA|NA|TRBV28|TRBJ1-2
TGTGCCAGCAGTTTTGTTGGGGGGGCCCTCGACTTAGGCTACACCTTC
CASSFVGGALDLGYTF
>16|TRBD1|NA|TRBV11-2|TRBJ1-1
TGTGCCAGCAGCTGGACAGGGGGCGTAGGAAACACTGAAGCTTTCTTT
CASSWTGGVGNTEAFF
>13|TRBD2|once|TRBV5-4|TRBJ2-3
TGTGCCACCGCTAGCGGGAGCACAGATACGCAGTATTTT
CATASGSTDTQYF
>16|TRBD1|NA|TRBV19|TRBJ1-6
TGTGCCAGTAGTAAAGCCGGGGACAGGGTGAATTCACCCCTCCACTTT
CASSKAGDRVNSPLHF
>14|NA|NA|TRBV6-5|TRBJ1-1
TGTGCCAGCAGTTACGGGAGTATGAGCCGCGAAGCTTTCTTT
CASSYGSMSREAFF
>13|NA|NA|TRBV6-1|TRBJ2-7
TGTGCGTCGTCTACTAGCCGATCCTACGAGCAGTACTTC
CASSTSRSYEQYF
>15|NA|NA|TRBV16|TRBJ2-1
TGTGCCAGCAGCCCCCAAAAATCCAGATACAATGAGCAGTTCTTC
CASSPQKSRYNEQFF
>14|TRBD2|NA|TRBV7-3|TRBJ2-3
TGTGCCAGCAGCTTGAACGGGAGGACAGATACGCAGTATTTT
CASSLNGRTDTQYF
>14|NA|NA|TRBV11-2|TRBJ1-1
TGTGCCAGCAGACCTCTATACGGGGGGACTGAAGCTTTCTTT
CASRPLYGGTEAFF
>15|TRBD1|NA|TRBV16|TRBJ2-7
TGTGCCAGCAGCCAACCGGGACAGGCGATCGACGAGCAGTACTTC
CASSQPGQAIDEQYF
>12|NA|NA|TRBV11-2|TRBJ1-4
TGTGCCAGCAGCGTAACCGGGATAAAACTGTTTTTT
CASSVTGIKLFF
>15|TRBD2|NA|TRBV4-1|TRBJ2-7
TGCGCCAGCAGCCACCCGCTAGCGGGTCCCTACGAGCAGTACTTC
CASSHPLAGPYEQYF
>13|NA|few|TRBV5-4|TRBJ1-5
TGTGCCAGCAGTCGCGGGCCCAATCAGCCCCAGCATTTT
CASSRGPNQPQHF
>14|NA|NA|TRBV18|TRBJ2-7
TGTGCCAGCTCACCATCTCTACAGCACCACGAGCAGTACTTC
CASSPSLQHHEQYF
>11|NA|few|TRBV25-1|TRBJ2-7
TGTGCCAGCGGGGGCGCCTACGAGCAGTACTTC
CASGGAYEQYF